A single sample is the source of the 15 T cell receptor beta chains below, sequenced in a study of cytomegalovirus exposure and HLA in healthy donors. TCRdb keeps only in-frame clones here, not all; method: immunoSEQ multiplex PCR. The sample has roughly 120,000 clones, 70% to 90% seen once. The material sequenced was PBMCs. The receptors derive from a woman aged 18-30 years in good health and CMV-seropositive.

The chain joins TRBV6-6 to TRBJ1-5, with D maybe TRBD1 (6 bases). This CDR3 is 15 amino acids long. Trimming cost V 6 bases and J 6 bases, with 18 bases left between them. The V gene's germline CDR1 is MNHNY and CDR2 SVGAGI (reference sequence). In DNA form, the CDR3 reads TGTGCCAGCAGCACTTCCGGCGGGGGCACTCAGCCCCAGCATTTT. Its translation: CASSTSGGGTQPQHF.

This clone was detected only a few times. This sequence joins TRBV6-7 and TRBJ1-1; a possible D gene is TRBD1 (6 bases). TRBV6-7 is sorted into the ORF group, with uncertain function. V was shortened by 10 bases and J by 2 bases, with 11 bases between the two germline ends. The CDR3 contains 12 residues. The chain's CDR3 is CANREGNTEAFF. DNA for the CDR3: TGTGCCAACAGGGAGGGCAACACTGAAGCTTTCTTT.

The V gene is TRBV27, the J gene TRBJ1-4; possible D gene TRBD1, 6 bases. CDR1 is MNHEY and CDR2 is SMNVEV in the germline V gene (reference sequence). This CDR3 comprises 15 residues. V was clipped by 6 bases and J by 5 bases, with 16 bases between them. The CDR3 DNA reads TGTGCCAGCAGCCTGACCAGGGGCGCGAATGAAAAACTGTTTTTT. Its protein is CASSLTRGANEKLFF.

The chain links TRBV2 to TRBJ2-7; D possibly corresponds to TRBD1 (5 bases). The CDR3 contains 14 residues. Trimming took 1 base from V and 5 from J, leaving 12 bases between them. Germline V gene lookup returns CDR1 SNHLY and CDR2 FYNNEI. The chain's CDR3 is CASSEGFRAHEQYF. For the CDR3, the DNA is TGTGCCAGCAGTGAAGGGTTCAGGGCCCACGAGCAGTACTTC.

The rearrangement joins TRBV7-8 to TRBJ1-5; possible D gene TRBD1, 5 bases. CDR3 size: 16 residues. Trimming removed 5 bases at V and 2 bases at J, with 16 bases between. Germline values: CDR1 SGHVS, CDR2 FQNEAQ. The CDR3 DNA reads as TGTGCCAGCAGCCCCGGGGGGGGAATTGGCAATCAGCCCCAGCATTTT. Translated, it gives CASSPGGGIGNQPQHF.

This clone was observed once. This rearrangement joins TRBV7-9 to TRBJ2-7; D perhaps matches TRBD1 (6 bases). Trimming removed 5 bases from V and 6 bases from J, with 23 bases in between. The germline V gene encodes CDR1 SEHNR and CDR2 FQNEAQ (reference sequence). This CDR3 has 16 residues. The CDR3 region has the DNA TGTGCCAGCAGCCCCCCGGCTGGGGGACAACTAACCGAGCAGTACTTC. Translation gives CASSPPAGGQLTEQYF. Variable domain in full (rest from reference TRBV7-9 and TRBJ2-7): DTGVSQNPRHKITKRGQNVTFRCDPISEHNRLYWYRQTLGQGPEFLTYFQNEAQLEKSRLLSDRFSAERPKGSFSTLEIQRTEQGDSAMYLCASSPPAGGQLTEQYFGPGTRLTVT.

The rearrangement joins TRBV5-1 to TRBJ2-1; 13 bases are shared with TRBD2. With V trimmed by 2 bases and J by 3 bases, 5 bases remained unmatched. CDR1 is SGHRS and CDR2 is YFSETQ in the germline V gene. CDR3 length: 17 residues. The CDR3 sequence: CASSFGLAGDLYNEQFF. The CDR3, as DNA: TGCGCCAGCAGCTTTGGACTAGCGGGGGACCTCTACAATGAGCAGTTCTTC.

V is TRBV4-3 and J is TRBJ1-1, with TRBD1 matching 8 bases. The CDR3 totals 13 residues. V shed 6 bases, J shed 1 base, and the junction held 1 base outside the gene matches. Germline lookup yields CDR1 LGHNA and CDR2 YSLEER. The CDR3 DNA is TGCGCCAGCAGGGGGACAGGGAACACTGAAGCTTTCTTT. The encoded protein is CASRGTGNTEAFF.

This clone was counted many times. V is TRBV4-1 and J is TRBJ1-5; D uncertain. Trimming took 1 base from V and 6 from J, leaving 16 bases between them. Germline CDR1 is MGHRA and CDR2 is YSYEKL. The CDR3 runs 16 residues. CDR3 loop: CASSQVGGGSTQPQHF. CDR3 nucleotides: TGCGCCAGCAGCCAAGTCGGAGGAGGGAGTACTCAGCCCCAGCATTTT.

The rearrangement links TRBV25-1 to TRBJ2-1; 9 positions match TRBD1. V trimming: 3 bases; J trimming: 7 bases; junction bases outside the gene matches: 10. This CDR3 has 16 amino acids. Germline V gene sequence: CDR1 MGHDK, CDR2 SYGVNS. The CDR3 DNA sequence: TGTGCCAGCAGTGAGGGTAGGACAGGGGTATATAATGAGCAGTTCTTC. Translating gives CASSEGRTGVYNEQFF.

This chain uses TRBV5-5 with TRBJ2-7, with TRBD1 matching 8 bases. J was trimmed by 5 bases and V by 1 base; bases with no gene match: 5. CDR1 and CDR2 (germline): SGHKS, YYEKEE (reference sequence). The CDR3 contains 14 residues. The CDR3 spells CASSLYRGFDEQYF. Here the CDR3 DNA reads TGTGCCAGCAGCTTGTACAGGGGGTTCGACGAGCAGTACTTC.

V is TRBV5-1 and J is TRBJ1-1; possible D gene TRBD1, 5 bases. The germline V gene encodes CDR1 SGHRS and CDR2 YFSETQ. The CDR3 totals 16 residues. The V gene lost 4 bases and the J gene lost 6 bases, with 22 bases spanning the gap. CDR3 in DNA: TGCGCCAGCAGCCCCTGGGGGGAGCTACCGCCGCCTGAAGCTTTCTTT. This codes for CASSPWGELPPPEAFF.

Of note for this clone: Compared with germline, one end of the junction differs, possibly owing to a read error. This chain connects TRBV7-7 to TRBJ1-5; tentative D call: TRBD1 (6 bases). Germline values: CDR1 SSHAT, CDR2 FNYEAQ (reference sequence). This CDR3 region has 19 residues. The CDR3 DNA follows: TGTGCTAGCAGCTCCATCAGGGGTACGGGGAGGGATAGCAATCAGCCCCAGCATTTT. Protein sequence: CASSSIRGTGRDSNQPQHF.

CDR3 region: CASSQVEAANTEAFF. The DNA of the CDR3 is TGTGCCAGCAGCCAAGTCGAAGCCGCTAACACTGAAGCTTTCTTT. The chain is built from TRBV4-2 and TRBJ1-1; D not resolved. CDR1 is LGHNA, CDR2 YNFKEQ, per germline. The CDR3 totals 15 residues. V dropped 1 base and J dropped 2 bases, with 11 bases sitting between them.

The J gene is TRBJ2-7, the V gene TRBV29-1; D not certain. The V gene's germline CDR1 is SQVTM and CDR2 ANQGSEA. V lost 4 bases and J 3 bases, leaving 7 bases between the germline ends. This CDR3 comprises 11 residues. CDR3 residues: CSVVIDYEQYF. The CDR3 coding sequence is TGCAGCGTTGTCATAGACTACGAGCAGTACTTC.